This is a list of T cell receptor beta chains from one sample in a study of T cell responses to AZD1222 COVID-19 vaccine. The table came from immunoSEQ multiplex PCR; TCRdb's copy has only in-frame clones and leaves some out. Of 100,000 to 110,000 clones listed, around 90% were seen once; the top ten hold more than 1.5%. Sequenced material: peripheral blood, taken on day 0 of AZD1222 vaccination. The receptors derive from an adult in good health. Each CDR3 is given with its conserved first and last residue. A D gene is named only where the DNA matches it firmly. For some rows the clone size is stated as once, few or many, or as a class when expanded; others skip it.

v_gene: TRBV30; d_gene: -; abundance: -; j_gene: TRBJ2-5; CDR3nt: TGTGCCTGGAGTGTGGCAGAGACCCAGTACTTC; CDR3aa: CAWSVAETQYF
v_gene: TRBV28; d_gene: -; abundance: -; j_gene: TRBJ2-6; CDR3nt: TGTGCCAGCAGCCCCCCCCTAGGGGCAGGGCCTAGTTCTGGGGCCAACGTCCTGACTTTC; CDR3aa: CASSPPLGAGPSSGANVLTF
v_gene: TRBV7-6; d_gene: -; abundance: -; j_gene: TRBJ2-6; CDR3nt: TGTGCCAGCAGCTTATGGGACTCTGGGGCCAACGTCCTGACTTTC; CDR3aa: CASSLWDSGANVLTF
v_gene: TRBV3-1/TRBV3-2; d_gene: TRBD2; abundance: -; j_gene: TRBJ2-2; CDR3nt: TGTGCCAGCAGCCAGGAAGGACTAGCGGGGAACACCGGGGAGCTGTTTTTT; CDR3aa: CASSQEGLAGNTGELFF
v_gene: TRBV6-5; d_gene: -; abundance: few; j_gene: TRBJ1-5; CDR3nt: TGTGCCAGCAGTTACTCGAGACAGAACAATCAGCCCCAGCATTTT; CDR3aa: CASSYSRQNNQPQHF
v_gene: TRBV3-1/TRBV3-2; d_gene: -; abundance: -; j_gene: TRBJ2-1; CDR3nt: TGTGCCAGCAGCCAACTGAGCTCCTACAATGAGCAGTTCTTC; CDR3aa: CASSQLSSYNEQFF
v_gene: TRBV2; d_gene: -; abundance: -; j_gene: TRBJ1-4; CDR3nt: TGTGCCAGCAGTGGAACGGATGAAAAACTGTTTTTT; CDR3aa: CASSGTDEKLFF
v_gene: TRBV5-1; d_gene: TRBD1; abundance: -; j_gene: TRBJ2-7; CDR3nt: TGCGCCAGCAGTTTTCAGGGGGAACACGAGCAGTACTTC; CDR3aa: CASSFQGEHEQYF
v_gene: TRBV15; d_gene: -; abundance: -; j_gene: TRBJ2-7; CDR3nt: TGTGCCACCAGCCAATACAGCTCCTACGAGCAGTACTTC; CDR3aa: CATSQYSSYEQYF
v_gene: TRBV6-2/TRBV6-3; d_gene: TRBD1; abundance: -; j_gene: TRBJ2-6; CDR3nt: TGTGCCAGCAGTAAGGGACAGGGTTCCTCTGGGGCCAACGTCCTGACTTTC; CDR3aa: CASSKGQGSSGANVLTF
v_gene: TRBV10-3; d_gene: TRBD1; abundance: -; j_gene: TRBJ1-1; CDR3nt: TGTGCCATTAAGAACAGGGGCGTGAACACTGAAGCTTTCTTT; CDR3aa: CAIKNRGVNTEAFF
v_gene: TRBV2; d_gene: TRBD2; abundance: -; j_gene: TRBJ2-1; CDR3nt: TGTGCCAGCATCGACTTCTCAGGGCTAGCGGGAGGGGGATCCTACAATGAGCAGTTCTTC; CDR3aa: CASIDFSGLAGGGSYNEQFF
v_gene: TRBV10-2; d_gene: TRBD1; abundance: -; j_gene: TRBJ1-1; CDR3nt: TGCGCCGCTAGGACAGGGGGCGGAAACACTGAAGCTTTCTTT; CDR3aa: CAARTGGGNTEAFF
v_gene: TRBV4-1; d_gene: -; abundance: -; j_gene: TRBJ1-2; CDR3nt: TGCGCCAGCAGCCAATCAGCTAACTATGGCTACACCTTC; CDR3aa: CASSQSANYGYTF
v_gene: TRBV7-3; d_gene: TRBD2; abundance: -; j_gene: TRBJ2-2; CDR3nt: TGTGCCAGCAGCCCCCGAGCGGGAGTGAACACCGGGGAGCTGTTTTTT; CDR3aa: CASSPRAGVNTGELFF
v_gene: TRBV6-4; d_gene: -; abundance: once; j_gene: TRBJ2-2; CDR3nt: TGTGCCAGCAGAAGACAGGCTACCGGGGAGCTGTTTTTT; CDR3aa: CASRRQATGELFF
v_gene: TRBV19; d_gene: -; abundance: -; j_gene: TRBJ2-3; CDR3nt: TGTGCCAGTACCGCGGACAGAGGCACAGATACGCAGTATTTT; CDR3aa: CASTADRGTDTQYF
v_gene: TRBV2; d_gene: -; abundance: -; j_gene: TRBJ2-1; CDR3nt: TGTGCCAGCAGTGTACAGGGTTATGAGCAGTTCTTC; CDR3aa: CASSVQGYEQFF
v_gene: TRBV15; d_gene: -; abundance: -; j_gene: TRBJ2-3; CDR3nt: TGTGCCACCAGCGAAGCTTGGGCAGGGGGCACAGATACGCAGTATTTT; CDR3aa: CATSEAWAGGTDTQYF
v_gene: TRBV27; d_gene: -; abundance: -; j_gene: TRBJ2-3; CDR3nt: TGTGCCAGCAGTTTATTGGTTCCAGTAGGGGATACGCAGTATTTT; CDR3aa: CASSLLVPVGDTQYF
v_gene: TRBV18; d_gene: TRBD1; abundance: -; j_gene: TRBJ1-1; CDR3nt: TGTGCCAGCTCACCCGACAGGGGTGAGACTGAAGCTTTCTTT; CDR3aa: CASSPDRGETEAFF
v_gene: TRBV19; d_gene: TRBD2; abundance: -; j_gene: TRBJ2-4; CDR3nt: TGCGCCACCAGGATGACCGGGACTAGCTTTTCCATTCAGTACTTC; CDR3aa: CATRMTGTSFSIQYF
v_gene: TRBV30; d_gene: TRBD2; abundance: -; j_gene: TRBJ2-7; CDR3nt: TGTGCCTGGAGTGTATTACTAGAGCGGGACCACCCTTACGAGCAGTACTTC; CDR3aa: CAWSVLLERDHPYEQYF
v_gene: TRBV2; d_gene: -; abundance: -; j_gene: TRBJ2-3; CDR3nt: TGTGCCAGCAGTGGGCAACGGGGAGATACGCAGTATTTT; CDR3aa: CASSGQRGDTQYF
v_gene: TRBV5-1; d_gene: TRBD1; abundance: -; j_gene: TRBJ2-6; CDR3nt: TGCGCCAGCAGGGGGACAGGGGGTCCCTCTGGGGCCAACGTCCTGACTTTC; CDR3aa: CASRGTGGPSGANVLTF
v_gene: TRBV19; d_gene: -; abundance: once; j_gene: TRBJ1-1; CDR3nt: TGTGCCAGTAGCAACCAGGGGAACACTGAAGCTTTCTTT; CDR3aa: CASSNQGNTEAFF
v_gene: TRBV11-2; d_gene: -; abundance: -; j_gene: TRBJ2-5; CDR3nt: TGTGCCAGCAGCTTAGATCTGTGGGGCTACGACAACCAAGAGACCCAGTACTTC; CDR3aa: CASSLDLWGYDNQETQYF
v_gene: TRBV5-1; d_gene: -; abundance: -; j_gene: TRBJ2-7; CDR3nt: TGCGCCAGCAGCGGGGCAGGACCTCACGAGCAGTACTTC; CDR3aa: CASSGAGPHEQYF
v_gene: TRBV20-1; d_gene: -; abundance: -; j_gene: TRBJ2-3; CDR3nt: TGCAGTGCTGCAACCTCAGATACGCAGTATTTT; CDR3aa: CSAATSDTQYF
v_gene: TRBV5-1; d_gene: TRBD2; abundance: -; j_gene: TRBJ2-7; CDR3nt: TGCGCCAGCACCCCGGGACTAGCGGGAGCCCTAACCGAGCAGTACTTC; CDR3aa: CASTPGLAGALTEQYF
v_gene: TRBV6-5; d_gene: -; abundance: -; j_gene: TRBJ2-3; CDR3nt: TGTGCCAGCAGTTTGGGGGATACGCAGTATTTT; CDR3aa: CASSLGDTQYF
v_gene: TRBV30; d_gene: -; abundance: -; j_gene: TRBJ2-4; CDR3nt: TGTGCCTGGAGTGTTTCCGGAAGAAACATTCAGTACTTC; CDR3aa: CAWSVSGRNIQYF
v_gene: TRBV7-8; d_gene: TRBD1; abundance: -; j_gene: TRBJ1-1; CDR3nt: TGTGCCAGCAGCTCAGGGGGGTTGCACACTGAAGCTTTCTTT; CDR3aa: CASSSGGLHTEAFF
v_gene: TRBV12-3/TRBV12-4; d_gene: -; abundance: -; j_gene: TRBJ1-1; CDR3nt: TGTGCCAGCAGATTAATGGCGGACACTGAAGCTTTCTTT; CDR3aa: CASRLMADTEAFF
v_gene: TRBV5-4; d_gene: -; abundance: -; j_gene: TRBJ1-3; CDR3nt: TGTGCCAGCAGCTCACAGGGTCGAGGAAACACCATATATTTT; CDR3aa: CASSSQGRGNTIYF
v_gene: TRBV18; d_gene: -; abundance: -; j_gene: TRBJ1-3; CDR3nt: TGTGCCAGCTCGCTCCTAGCCGGACCGTACGACACCATATATTTT; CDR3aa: CASSLLAGPYDTIYF
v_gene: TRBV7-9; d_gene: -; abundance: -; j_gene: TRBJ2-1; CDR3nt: TGTGCCAGCAGCTTAGGGGGAGTCGGGACGAGGGAGCAGTTCTTC; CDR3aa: CASSLGGVGTREQFF
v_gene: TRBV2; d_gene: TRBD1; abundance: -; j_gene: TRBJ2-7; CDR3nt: TGTGCCAGCAGTCTTGTAGGGACAGGGGGCTACGAGCAGTACTTC; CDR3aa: CASSLVGTGGYEQYF
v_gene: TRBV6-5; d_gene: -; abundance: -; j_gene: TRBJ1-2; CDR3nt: TGTGCCAGCAGCCAAGTGGGAGCCCTTAGCTATGGCTACACCTTC; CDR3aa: CASSQVGALSYGYTF
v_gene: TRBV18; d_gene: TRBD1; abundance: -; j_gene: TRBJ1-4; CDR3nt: TGTGCCAGCTCACCACTTCCGGGACAGAGAGCCGAAAAACTGTTTTTT; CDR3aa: CASSPLPGQRAEKLFF
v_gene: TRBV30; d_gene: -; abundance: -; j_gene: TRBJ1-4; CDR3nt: TGTGCCTGGAGTGTACAGCGAGGTGTTGACAGTAATGAAAAACTGTTTTTT; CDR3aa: CAWSVQRGVDSNEKLFF
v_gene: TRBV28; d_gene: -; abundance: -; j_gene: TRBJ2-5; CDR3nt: TGTGCCAGCAGTTTAGGGAACCGCCAAGAGACCCAGTACTTC; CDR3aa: CASSLGNRQETQYF
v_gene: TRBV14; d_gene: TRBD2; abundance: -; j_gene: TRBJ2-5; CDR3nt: TGTGCCAGCAGCCCACTAGCGGGAGCCCAAGAGACCCAGTACTTC; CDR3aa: CASSPLAGAQETQYF
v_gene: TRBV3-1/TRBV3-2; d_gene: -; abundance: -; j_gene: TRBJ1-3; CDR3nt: TGTGCCAGCAGCCAAGAGGGTATTTCTGGAAACACCATATATTTT; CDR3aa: CASSQEGISGNTIYF
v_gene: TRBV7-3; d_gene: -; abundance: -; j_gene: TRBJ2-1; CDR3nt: TGTGCCAGCAGCTTTAGCACTAACAATGAGCAGTTCTTC; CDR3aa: CASSFSTNNEQFF
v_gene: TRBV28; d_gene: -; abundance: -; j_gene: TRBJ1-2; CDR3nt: TGTGCCAGCAGGGGGGGGGCGCGTGTTGGTGGTAACTATGGCTACACCTTC; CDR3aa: CASRGGARVGGNYGYTF